One sample yielded the 10 T cell receptor beta chains listed below, sequenced in a study of beta chain features in type 1 diabetes. Sequencing targeted expressed TCRB transcripts, as all isolated RNA had been reverse transcribed. Sequencing used immunoSEQ multiplex PCR; TCRdb keeps in-frame clones, though not all of them. The sample has 400,000 to 450,000 clones, about 15% seen once. The sample comprised naive CD4+ T cells from blood. These receptors were taken from a man under 40 in good health.

The chain has TRBV9 and TRBJ2-2; 8 bases fit TRBD1. CDR1 SGDLS and CDR2 YYNGEE come from the germline V gene. The CDR3 totals 17 residues. With 0 bases clipped from V and 4 bases from J, the junction kept 8 bases outside the gene matches. The DNA of the CDR3 is TGTGCCAGCAGCGTAGTATCAGGGGGCGCCTCCACCGGGGAGCTGTTTTTT. It translates to CASSVVSGGASTGELFF.

This clone was seen more than once but under ten times. V and J are TRBV9 and TRBJ2-1; the match to TRBD1 covers 7 bases. Per the germline V gene, CDR1 is SGDLS and CDR2 is YYNGEE. The CDR3 extends over 15 amino acids. V lost 0 bases, J lost 8 bases, and 8 bases stayed unmatched. CDR3 nucleotide sequence: TGTGCCAGCAGCGTAGACGGGACAGCTCTCGATGAGCAGTTCTTC. It codes for CASSVDGTALDEQFF. Full variable domain (missing parts from reference TRBV9 and TRBJ2-1): DSGVTQTPKHLITATGQRVTLRCSPRSGDLSVYWYQQSLDQGLQFLIQYYNGEERAKGNILERFSAQQFPDLHSELNLSSLELGDSALYFCASSVDGTALDEQFFGPGTRLTVL.

J is TRBJ1-2 and V is TRBV30; a weak D match, TRBD1 (6 bases). The germline V gene has CDR1 GTSNPN and CDR2 SVGIG (reference sequence). V lost 4 bases to trimming and J lost 6 bases, with 15 bases between them. This CDR3 spans 13 amino acids. The CDR3 DNA sequence: TGTGCCTGGATCACAGGGCTCTCCCATGGCTACACCTTC. It translates to CAWITGLSHGYTF.

This rearrangement joins TRBV7-2 to TRBJ2-7, with TRBD1 matching over 7 bases. The CDR3 loop spans 13 amino acids. V was clipped by 5 bases and J by 3 bases; unmatched bases: 4. The V gene's germline CDR1 is SGHTA and CDR2 FQGNSA. CDR3 in amino acids: CASSTTGNYEQYF. CDR3 nucleotides: TGTGCCAGCAGCACGACAGGGAACTACGAGCAGTACTTC.

The chain couples TRBV5-6 to TRBJ2-7, with D hard to call. The CDR3 consists of 14 residues. V was trimmed by 3 bases and J by 10 bases, leaving 20 bases between them. CDR1 is SGHDT, CDR2 YYEEEE, per germline. The CDR3 nucleotides read TGTGCCAGCAGCTCCGCGCCATATCCCCGTTCACAGTACGTC. Translating gives CASSSAPYPRSQYV.

In this sample, this clone turned up many times. V usage is TRBV29-1 and J usage is TRBJ2-1; TRBD1 matches 8 bases. This CDR3 contains 13 residues. The germline V gene has CDR1 SQVTM and CDR2 ANQGSEA. After removal of 5 bases from V and 5 bases from J, the junction contained 5 bases not matched to a gene. The CDR3 loop is CSVRQGADNEQFF. The DNA of the CDR3 is TGCAGCGTTAGGCAGGGGGCGGACAATGAGCAGTTCTTC.

The CDR3 loop is CASSLGTSYNEQFF. The CDR3 region has the DNA TGTGCCAGCAGCTTGGGGACTAGCTACAATGAGCAGTTCTTC. The chain employs TRBV7-9 and TRBJ2-1; 8 positions match TRBD2. Trimming removed 3 bases from V and 3 bases from J; junction bases left unmatched: 1. The CDR3 length is 14 residues. CDR1 and CDR2 from the germline V gene are SEHNR and FQNEAQ (reference sequence).

This chain joins TRBV5-6 and TRBJ2-7, with 9 bases identical to TRBD2. This CDR3 has 15 residues. The germline CDR1 and CDR2 sequences are SGHDT and YYEEEE. V was clipped by 4 bases and J by 9 bases; unmatched bases: 14. In DNA form, the CDR3 reads TGTGCCAGCAGCCCCGCTAGCGGGATACTACGAGGGCAGTACTTC. Protein product: CASSPASGILRGQYF.

The chain has TRBV4-3 and TRBJ2-1; 8 bases align to TRBD1. CDR1 and CDR2 from the germline V gene are LGHNA and YSLEER. Losses at the gene ends were 0 bases for V and 7 bases for J; bases not matched to a gene: 8. The CDR3 sequence is 16 residues long. Here the CDR3 DNA reads TGCGCCAGCAGCCAAGATCCGGACAGGGTGGGGAATGAGCAGTTCTTC. The encoded protein is CASSQDPDRVGNEQFF.

The chain employs TRBV29-1 and TRBJ1-2, with TRBD1 matching 8 bases. CDR1 and CDR2 from the germline V gene are SQVTM and ANQGSEA. V shed 5 bases, J shed 4 bases, and the junction held 6 bases outside the gene matches. The CDR3 consists of 13 residues. The CDR3, as DNA: TGCAGCGTTCGGACAGGGCTCGGCTATGGCTACACCTTC. Its translation: CSVRTGLGYGYTF.